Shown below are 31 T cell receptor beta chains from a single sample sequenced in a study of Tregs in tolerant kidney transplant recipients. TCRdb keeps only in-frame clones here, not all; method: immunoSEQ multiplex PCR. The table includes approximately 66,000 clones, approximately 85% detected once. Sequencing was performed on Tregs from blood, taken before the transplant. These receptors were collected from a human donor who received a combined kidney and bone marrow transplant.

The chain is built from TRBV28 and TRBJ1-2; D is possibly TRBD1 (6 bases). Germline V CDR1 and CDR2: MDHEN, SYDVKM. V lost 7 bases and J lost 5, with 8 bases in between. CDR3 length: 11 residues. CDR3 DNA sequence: TGTGCCAGCAAGCAGGGGTATGGCTACACCTTC. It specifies CASKQGYGYTF.

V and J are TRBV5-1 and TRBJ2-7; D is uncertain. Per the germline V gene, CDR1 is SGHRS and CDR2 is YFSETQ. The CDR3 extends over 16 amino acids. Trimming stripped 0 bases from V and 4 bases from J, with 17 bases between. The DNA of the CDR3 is TGCGCCAGCAGCTTGGCCTGGGTCAGGTTCGGGTACGAGCAGTACTTC. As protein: CASSLAWVRFGYEQYF. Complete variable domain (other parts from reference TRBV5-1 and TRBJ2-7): KAGVTQTPRYLIKTRGQQVTLSCSPISGHRSVSWYQQTPGQGLQFLFEYFSETQRNKGNFPGRFSGRQFSNSRSEMNVSTLELGDSALYLCASSLAWVRFGYEQYFGPGTRLTVT.

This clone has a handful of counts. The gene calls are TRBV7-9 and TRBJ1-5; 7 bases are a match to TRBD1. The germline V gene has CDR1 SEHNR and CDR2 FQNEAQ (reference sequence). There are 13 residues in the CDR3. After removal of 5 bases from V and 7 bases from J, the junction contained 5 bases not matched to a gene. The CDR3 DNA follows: TGTGCCAGCAGCATAGACAGGGCGCAGCCCCAGCATTTT. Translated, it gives CASSIDRAQPQHF.

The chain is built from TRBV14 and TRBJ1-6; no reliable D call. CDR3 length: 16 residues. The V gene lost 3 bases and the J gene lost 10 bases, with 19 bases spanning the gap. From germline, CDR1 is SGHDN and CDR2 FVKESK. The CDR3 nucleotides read TGTGCCAGCAGCCACGGGGTAGCAGGAGTTCGGTCACCCCTCCACTTT. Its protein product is CASSHGVAGVRSPLHF.

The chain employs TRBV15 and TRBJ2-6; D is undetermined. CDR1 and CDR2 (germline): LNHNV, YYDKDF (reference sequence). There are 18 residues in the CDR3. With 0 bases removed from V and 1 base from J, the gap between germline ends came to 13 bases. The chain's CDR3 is CATSRDLPGGSGANVLTF. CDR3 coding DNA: TGTGCCACCAGCAGAGATTTGCCCGGTGGGTCTGGGGCCAACGTCCTGACTTTC.

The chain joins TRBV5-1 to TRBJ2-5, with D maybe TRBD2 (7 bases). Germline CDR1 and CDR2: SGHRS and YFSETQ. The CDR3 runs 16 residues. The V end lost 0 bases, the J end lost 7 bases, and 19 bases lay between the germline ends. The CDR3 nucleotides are TGCGCCAGCAGCTTGGTGTTCGGCGGGGGCCCAGGGACCCAGTACTTC. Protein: CASSLVFGGGPGTQYF.

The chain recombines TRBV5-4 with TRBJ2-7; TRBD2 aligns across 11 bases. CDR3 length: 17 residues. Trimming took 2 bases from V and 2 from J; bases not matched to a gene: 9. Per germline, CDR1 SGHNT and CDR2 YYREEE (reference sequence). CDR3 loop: CASSFLGLAGPTYEQYF. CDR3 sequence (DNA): TGTGCCAGCAGCTTCCTAGGACTAGCGGGCCCCACCTACGAGCAGTACTTC.

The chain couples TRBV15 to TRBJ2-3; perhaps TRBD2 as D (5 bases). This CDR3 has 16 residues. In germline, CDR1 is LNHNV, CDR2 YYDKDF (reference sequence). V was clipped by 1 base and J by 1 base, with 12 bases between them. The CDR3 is CATSRGENRGTDTQYF. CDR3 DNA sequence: TGTGCCACCAGCAGAGGGGAGAACCGGGGCACAGATACGCAGTATTTT. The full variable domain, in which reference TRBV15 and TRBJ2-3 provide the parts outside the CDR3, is DAMVIQNPRYQVTQFGKPVTLSCSQTLNHNVMYWYQQKSSQAPKLLFHYYDKDFNNEADTPDNFQSRRPNTSFCFLDIRSPGLGDTAMYLCATSRGENRGTDTQYFGPGTRLTVL.

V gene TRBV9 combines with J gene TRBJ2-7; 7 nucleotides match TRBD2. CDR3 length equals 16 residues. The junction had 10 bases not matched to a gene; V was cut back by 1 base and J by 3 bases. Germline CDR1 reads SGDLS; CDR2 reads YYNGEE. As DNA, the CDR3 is TGTGCCAGCAGCGTAAGCGGGATTGGGCGGATCTACGAGCAGTACTTC. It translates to CASSVSGIGRIYEQYF.

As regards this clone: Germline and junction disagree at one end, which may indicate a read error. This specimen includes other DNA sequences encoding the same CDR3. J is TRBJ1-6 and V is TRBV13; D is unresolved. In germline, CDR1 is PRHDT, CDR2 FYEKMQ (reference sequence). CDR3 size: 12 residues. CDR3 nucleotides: TGCGCCAGCAGCTTAAGATATTCACCCCTCCACTTT. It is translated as CASSLRYSPLHF.

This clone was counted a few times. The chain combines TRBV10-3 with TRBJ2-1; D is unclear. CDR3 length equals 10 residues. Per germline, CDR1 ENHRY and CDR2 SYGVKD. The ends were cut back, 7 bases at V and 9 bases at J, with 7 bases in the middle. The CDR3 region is CAIKPSEQFF. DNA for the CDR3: TGTGCCATCAAGCCGAGTGAGCAGTTCTTC.

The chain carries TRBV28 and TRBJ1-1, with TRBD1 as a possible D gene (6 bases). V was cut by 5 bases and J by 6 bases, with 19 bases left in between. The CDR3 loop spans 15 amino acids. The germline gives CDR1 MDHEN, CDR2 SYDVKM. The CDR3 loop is CASSAAALTGPEAFF. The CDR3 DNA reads TGTGCCAGCAGTGCGGCGGCGCTCACAGGGCCTGAAGCTTTCTTT.

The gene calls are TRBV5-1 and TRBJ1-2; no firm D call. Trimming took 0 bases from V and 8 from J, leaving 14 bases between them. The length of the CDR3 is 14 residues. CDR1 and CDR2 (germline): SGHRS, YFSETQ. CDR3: CASSLDGLREGYTF. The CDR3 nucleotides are TGCGCCAGCAGCTTGGACGGCCTTAGGGAAGGCTACACCTTC.

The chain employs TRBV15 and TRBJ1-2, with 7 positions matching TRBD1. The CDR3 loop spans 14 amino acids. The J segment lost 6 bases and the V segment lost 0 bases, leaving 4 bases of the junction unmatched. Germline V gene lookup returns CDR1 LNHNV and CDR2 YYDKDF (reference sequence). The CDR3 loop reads CATSREGRGNGYTF. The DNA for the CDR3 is TGTGCCACCAGCAGAGAGGGCAGGGGGAATGGCTACACCTTC.

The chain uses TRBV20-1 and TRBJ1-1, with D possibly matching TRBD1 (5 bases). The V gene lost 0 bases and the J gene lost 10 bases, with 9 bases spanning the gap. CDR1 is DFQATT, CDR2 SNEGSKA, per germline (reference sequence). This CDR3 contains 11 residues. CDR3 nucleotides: TGCAGTGCTAGAGACAGGGTGGGAGCTTTCTTT. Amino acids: CSARDRVGAFF.

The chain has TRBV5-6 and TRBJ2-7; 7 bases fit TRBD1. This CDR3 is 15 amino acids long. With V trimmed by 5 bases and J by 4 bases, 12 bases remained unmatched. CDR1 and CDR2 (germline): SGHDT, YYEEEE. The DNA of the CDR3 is TGTGCCAGCAGACGCACAGGGGTAAACCGATACGAGCAGTACTTC. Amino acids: CASRRTGVNRYEQYF.

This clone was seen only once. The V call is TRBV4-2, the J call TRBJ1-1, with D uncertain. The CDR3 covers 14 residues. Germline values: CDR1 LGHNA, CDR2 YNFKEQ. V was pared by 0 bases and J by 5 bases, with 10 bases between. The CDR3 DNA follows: TGTGCCAGCAGCCAAGAGGGGTTGAGGACTGAAGCTTTCTTT. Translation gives CASSQEGLRTEAFF.

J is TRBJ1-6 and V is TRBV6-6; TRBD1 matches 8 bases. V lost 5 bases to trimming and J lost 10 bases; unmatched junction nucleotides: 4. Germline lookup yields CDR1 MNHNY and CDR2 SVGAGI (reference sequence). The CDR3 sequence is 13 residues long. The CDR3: CASSPDRVSPLHF. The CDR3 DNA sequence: TGTGCCAGCAGTCCGGACAGGGTATCACCCCTCCACTTT.

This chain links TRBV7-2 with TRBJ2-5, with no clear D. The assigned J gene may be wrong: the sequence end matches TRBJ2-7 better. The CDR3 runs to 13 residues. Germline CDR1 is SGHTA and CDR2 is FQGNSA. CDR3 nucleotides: TGTGCCAGCAGCTTAGAGGCTAGAAGCGAGCAGTACTTC. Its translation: CASSLEARSEQYF.

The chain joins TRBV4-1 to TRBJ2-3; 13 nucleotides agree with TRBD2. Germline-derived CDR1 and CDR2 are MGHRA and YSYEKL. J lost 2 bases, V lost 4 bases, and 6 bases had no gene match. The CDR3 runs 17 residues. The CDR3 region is CASSLSGLAGTTDTQYF. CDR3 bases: TGCGCCAGCAGCCTTTCGGGACTAGCGGGGACCACAGATACGCAGTATTTT.

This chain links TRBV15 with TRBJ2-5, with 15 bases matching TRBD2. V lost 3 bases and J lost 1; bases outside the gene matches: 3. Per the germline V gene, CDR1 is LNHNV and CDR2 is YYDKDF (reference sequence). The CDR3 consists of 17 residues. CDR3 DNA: TGTGCCACCAGCAGGGGACTAGCGGGAGGAATCCAAGAGACCCAGTACTTC. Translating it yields CATSRGLAGGIQETQYF.

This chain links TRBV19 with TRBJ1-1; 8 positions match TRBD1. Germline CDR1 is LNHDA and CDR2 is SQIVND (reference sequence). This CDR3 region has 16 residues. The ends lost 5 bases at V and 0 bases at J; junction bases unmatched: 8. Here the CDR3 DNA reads TGTGCCAGTAGTCTCAGGGGGCGCCTGATGAACACTGAAGCTTTCTTT. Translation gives CASSLRGRLMNTEAFF.

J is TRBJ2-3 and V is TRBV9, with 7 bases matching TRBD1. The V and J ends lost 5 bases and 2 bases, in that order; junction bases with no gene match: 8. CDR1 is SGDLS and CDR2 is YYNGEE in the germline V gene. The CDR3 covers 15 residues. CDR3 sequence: CASSIQDRNTDTQYF. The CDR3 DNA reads TGTGCCAGCAGTATCCAGGACAGGAACACAGATACGCAGTATTTT. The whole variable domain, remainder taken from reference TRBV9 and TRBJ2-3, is DSGVTQTPKHLITATGQRVTLRCSPRSGDLSVYWYQQSLDQGLQFLIQYYNGEERAKGNILERFSAQQFPDLHSELNLSSLELGDSALYFCASSIQDRNTDTQYFGPGTRLTVL.

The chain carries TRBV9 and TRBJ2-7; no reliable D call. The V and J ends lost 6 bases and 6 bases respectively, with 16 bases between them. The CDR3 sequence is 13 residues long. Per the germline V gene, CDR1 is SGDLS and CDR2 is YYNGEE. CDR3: CASTYQWGSEQYF. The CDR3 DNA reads TGTGCCAGCACCTATCAATGGGGATCCGAGCAGTACTTC.

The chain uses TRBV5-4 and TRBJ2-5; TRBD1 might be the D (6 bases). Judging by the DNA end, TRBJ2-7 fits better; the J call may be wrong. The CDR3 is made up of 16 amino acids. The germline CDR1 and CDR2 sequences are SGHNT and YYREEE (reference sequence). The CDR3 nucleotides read TGTGCCAGCAGCGATAGACAGGCCCGAGCCCTCTACGAGCAGTACTTC. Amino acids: CASSDRQARALYEQYF.

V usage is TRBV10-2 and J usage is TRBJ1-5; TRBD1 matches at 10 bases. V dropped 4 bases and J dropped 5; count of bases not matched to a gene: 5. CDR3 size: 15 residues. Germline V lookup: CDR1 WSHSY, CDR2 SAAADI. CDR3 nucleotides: TGCGCCAGCAGTGGGCCGGGACAGGGGTATCAGCCCCAGCATTTT. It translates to CASSGPGQGYQPQHF.

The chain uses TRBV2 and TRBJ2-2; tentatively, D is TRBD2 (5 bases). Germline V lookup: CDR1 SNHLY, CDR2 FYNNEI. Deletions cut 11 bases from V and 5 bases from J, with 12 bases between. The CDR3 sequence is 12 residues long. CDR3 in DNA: TGTGCCTCCTGGACGGGGACCGGGGAGCTGTTTTTT. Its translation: CASWTGTGELFF. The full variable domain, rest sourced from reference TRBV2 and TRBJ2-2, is EPEVTQTPSHQVTQMGQEVILRCVPISNHLYFYWYRQILGQKVEFLVSFYNNEISEKSEIFDDQFSVERPDGSNFTLKIRSTKLEDSAMYFCASWTGTGELFFGEGSRLTVL.

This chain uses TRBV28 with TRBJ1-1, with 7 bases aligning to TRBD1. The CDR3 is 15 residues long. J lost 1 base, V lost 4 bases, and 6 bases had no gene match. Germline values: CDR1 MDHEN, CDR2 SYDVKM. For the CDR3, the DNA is TGTGCCAGCAGTTCCTACAGGGGAAAGAACACTGAAGCTTTCTTT. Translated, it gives CASSSYRGKNTEAFF.

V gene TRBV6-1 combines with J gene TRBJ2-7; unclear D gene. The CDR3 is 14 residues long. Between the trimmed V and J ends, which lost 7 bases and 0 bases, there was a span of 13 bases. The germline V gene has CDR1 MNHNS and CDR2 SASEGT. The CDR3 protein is CASTTGGTSYEQYF. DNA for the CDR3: TGTGCCAGCACCACGGGCGGAACCTCCTACGAGCAGTACTTC.

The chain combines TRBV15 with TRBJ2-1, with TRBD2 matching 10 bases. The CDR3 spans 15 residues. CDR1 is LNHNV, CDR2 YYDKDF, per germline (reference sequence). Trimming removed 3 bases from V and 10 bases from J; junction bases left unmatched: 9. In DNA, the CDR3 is TGTGCCACCAGCAGTGGGCTAGCGGGAGTAAGGGAGCAGTTCTTC. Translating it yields CATSSGLAGVREQFF.

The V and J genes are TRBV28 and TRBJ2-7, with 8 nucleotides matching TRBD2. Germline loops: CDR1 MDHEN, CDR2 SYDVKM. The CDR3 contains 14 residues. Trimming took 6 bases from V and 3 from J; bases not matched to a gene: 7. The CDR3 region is CASSSGGADYEQYF. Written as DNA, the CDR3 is TGTGCCAGCAGCTCGGGGGGGGCGGACTACGAGCAGTACTTC.